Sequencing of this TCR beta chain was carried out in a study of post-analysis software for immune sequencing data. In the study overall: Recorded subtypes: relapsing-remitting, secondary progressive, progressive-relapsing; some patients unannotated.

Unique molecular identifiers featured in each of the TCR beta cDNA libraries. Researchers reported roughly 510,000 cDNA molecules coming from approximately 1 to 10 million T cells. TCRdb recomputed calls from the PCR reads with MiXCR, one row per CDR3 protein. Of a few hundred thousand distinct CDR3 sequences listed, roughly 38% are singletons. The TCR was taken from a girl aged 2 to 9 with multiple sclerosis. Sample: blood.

CDR3 region: CSVSRGLNTEAFF. CDR3 in DNA: TGCAGCGTCTCCCGGGGGCTGAACACTGAAGCTTTCTTT. This rearrangement joins TRBV29-1 to TRBJ1-1; possibly TRBD1 for D (6 bases). The CDR3 is 13 residues long. V lost 6 bases and J lost 0, with 11 bases in between. Germline CDR1 SQVTM, CDR2 ANQGSEA.